Below are 6 T cell receptor beta chains sequenced from a single sample in a study of spatial heterogeneity in lung cancer (dated by TCRdb to about 2019). Sample time point, as interpreted from the label and publication: sample taken at primary tumor resection. TCR sequencing used whole RNA extracted from tumor and nontumor lung tissue, or from cryopreserved PBMC samples, without cell sorting. Receptors were amplified or captured by 5' RACE. The sequencing machine was a NextSeq 500. TCRdb took the public reads, trimmed them with fastp at Q25, ran MiXCR for clone calling and kept in-frame beta chains. For every CDR3 protein sequence, its rows merge into one entry that carries the most common genes and DNA. The sample table records tens of thousands of distinct CDR3 sequences; around 5.5% of these occur just once. The top ten clonotypes cover around 10% of the sample. The sample in question was PBMCs, obtained at surgery. The receptors stem from a male donor with early-stage non-small cell lung cancer.

This clonotype has at least ten counts. V usage is TRBV5-1 and J usage is TRBJ2-5; D is perhaps TRBD2 (6 bases). Germline values: CDR1 SGHRS, CDR2 YFSETQ. The length of the CDR3 is 16 residues. Trimming took off 0 bases at V and 5 bases at J, with 17 bases between the two ends. CDR3 nucleotide sequence: TGCGCCAGCAGCTTGGGGCGGGACCCTTCGTTGGAGACCCAGTACTTC. Protein product: CASSLGRDPSLETQYF.

This clonotype was observed a handful of times. This chain connects TRBV29-1 to TRBJ2-1; TRBD1 or TRBD2 may be the D gene (5 bases each). V lost 4 bases to trimming and J lost 4 bases, with 14 bases between them. Germline V gives CDR1 SQVTM, CDR2 ANQGSEA. This CDR3 spans 14 amino acids. CDR3 coding DNA: TGCAGCGTTGGGCTCAGTGGGGGATACAATGAGCAGTTCTTC. Its translation is CSVGLSGGYNEQFF.

This clonotype has a count of ten or more. The V and J genes are TRBV5-4 and TRBJ2-1, with D perhaps matching TRBD1 (5 bases). CDR1 is SGHNT and CDR2 is YYREEE in the germline V gene (reference sequence). CDR3 length: 14 amino acids. The germline V and J ends were trimmed by 0 bases and 3 bases, with 7 bases remaining between them. The CDR3 reads CASSLDRFYNEQFF. The CDR3 DNA sequence: TGTGCCAGCAGCTTGGACAGGTTCTACAATGAGCAGTTCTTC.

This clonotype was detected a few times. The rearrangement links TRBV20-1 to TRBJ2-5; 11 nucleotides match TRBD2. V trimming: 0 bases; J trimming: 2 bases; junction bases outside the gene matches: 8. This CDR3 spans 17 amino acids. The V gene's germline CDR1 is DFQATT and CDR2 SNEGSKA (reference sequence). The CDR3 sequence is CSARDQLPSGGQETQYF. For the CDR3, the DNA is TGCAGTGCTAGAGATCAGCTGCCTAGCGGGGGGCAAGAGACCCAGTACTTC.

Many counts were recorded for this clonotype. The CDR3 sequence: CASRRDRGNPNYGYTF. In DNA, the CDR3 is TGTGCCAGCAGGCGGGACAGGGGTAACCCTAACTATGGCTACACCTTC. This chain uses TRBV7-9 with TRBJ1-2, with 10 bases that match TRBD1. With V trimmed by 6 bases and J by 0 bases, 7 bases remained unmatched. CDR1 SEHNR and CDR2 FQNEAQ come from the germline V gene (reference sequence). This CDR3 has 16 amino acids.

This clonotype was found many times. The chain joins TRBV7-6 to TRBJ2-1; possibly TRBD2 for D (6 bases). The germline CDR1 and CDR2 sequences are SGHVS and FNYEAQ. CDR3 length equals 15 residues. Deletions cut 1 base from V and 4 bases from J, with 11 bases between. CDR3 amino acids: CASSLVAAEYNEQFF. The CDR3 DNA sequence: TGTGCCAGCAGCTTAGTAGCGGCAGAGTACAATGAGCAGTTCTTC.